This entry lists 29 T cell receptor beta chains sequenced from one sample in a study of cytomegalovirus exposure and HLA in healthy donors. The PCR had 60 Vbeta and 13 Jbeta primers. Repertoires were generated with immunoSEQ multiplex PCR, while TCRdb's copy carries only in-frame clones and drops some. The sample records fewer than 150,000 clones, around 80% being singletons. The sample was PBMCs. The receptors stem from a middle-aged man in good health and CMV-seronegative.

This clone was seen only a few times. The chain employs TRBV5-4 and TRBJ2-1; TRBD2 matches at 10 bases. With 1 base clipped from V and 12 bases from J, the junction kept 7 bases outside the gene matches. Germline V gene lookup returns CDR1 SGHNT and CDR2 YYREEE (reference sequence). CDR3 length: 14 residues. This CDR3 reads CASSLSSGRPAQFF. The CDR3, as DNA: TGTGCCAGCAGCTTGTCTAGCGGGAGACCGGCGCAGTTCTTC.

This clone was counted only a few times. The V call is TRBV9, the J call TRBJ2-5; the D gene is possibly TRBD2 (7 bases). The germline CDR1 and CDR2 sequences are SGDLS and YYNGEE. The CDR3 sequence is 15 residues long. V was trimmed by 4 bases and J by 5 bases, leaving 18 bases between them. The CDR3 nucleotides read TGTGCCAGCAGCTCAGAGGGGGGGGCATGGGAGACCCAGTACTTC. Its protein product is CASSSEGGAWETQYF.

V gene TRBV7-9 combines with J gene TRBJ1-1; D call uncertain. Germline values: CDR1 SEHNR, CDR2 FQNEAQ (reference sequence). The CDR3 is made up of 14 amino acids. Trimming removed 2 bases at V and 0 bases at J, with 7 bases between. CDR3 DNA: TGTGCCAGCAGCTTATCAGAATTGAACACTGAAGCTTTCTTT. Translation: CASSLSELNTEAFF.

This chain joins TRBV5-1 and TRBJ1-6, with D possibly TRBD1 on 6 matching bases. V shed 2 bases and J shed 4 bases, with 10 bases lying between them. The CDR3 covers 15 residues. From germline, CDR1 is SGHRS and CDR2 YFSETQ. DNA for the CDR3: TGCGCCAGCAGCTTACAGGGACCTTATAATTCACCCCTCCACTTT. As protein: CASSLQGPYNSPLHF.

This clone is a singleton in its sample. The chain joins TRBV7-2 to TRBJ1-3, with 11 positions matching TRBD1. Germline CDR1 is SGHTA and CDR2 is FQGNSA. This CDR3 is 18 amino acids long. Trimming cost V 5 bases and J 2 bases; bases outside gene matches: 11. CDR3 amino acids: CASSLGPRTGGAGNTIYF. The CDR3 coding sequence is TGTGCCAGCAGCCTAGGGCCTCGGACAGGGGGCGCTGGAAACACCATATATTTT. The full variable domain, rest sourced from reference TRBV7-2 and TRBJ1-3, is GAGVSQSPSNKVTEKGKDVELRCDPISGHTALYWYRQSLGQGLEFLIYFQGNSAPDKSGLPSDRFSAERTGGSVSTLTIQRTQQEDSAVYLCASSLGPRTGGAGNTIYFGEGSWLTVV.

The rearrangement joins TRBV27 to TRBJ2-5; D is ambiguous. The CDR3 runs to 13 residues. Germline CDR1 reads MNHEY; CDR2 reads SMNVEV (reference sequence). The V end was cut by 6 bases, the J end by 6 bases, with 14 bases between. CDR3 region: CASSPDSYQTQYF. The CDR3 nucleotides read TGTGCCAGCAGCCCTGACTCCTATCAGACCCAGTACTTC.

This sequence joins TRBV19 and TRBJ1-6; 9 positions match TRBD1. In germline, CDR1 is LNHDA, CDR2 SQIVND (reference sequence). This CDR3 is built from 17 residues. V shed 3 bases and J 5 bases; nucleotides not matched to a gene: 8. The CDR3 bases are TGTGCCAGTAGTATGGGACAGGGATCGGCGGATAATTCACCCCTCCACTTT. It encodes CASSMGQGSADNSPLHF.

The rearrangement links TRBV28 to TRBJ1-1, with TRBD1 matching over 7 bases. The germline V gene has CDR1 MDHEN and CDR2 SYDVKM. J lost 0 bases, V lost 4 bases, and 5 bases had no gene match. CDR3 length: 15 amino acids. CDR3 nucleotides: TGTGCCAGCAGTTCCGAGGGGGCTATGAACACTGAAGCTTTCTTT. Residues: CASSSEGAMNTEAFF.

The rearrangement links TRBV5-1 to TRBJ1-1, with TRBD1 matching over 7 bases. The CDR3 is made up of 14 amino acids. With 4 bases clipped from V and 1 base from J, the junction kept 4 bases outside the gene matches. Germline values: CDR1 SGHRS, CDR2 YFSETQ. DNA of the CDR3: TGCGCCAGCAGCCGAGGACAGGAGAACACTGAAGCTTTCTTT. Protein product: CASSRGQENTEAFF.

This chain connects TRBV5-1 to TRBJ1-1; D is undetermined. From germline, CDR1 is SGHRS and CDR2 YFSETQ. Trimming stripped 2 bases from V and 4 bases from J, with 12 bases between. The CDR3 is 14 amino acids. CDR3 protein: CASSLYGRSTEAFF. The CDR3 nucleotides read TGCGCCAGCAGCTTATACGGGAGGAGCACTGAAGCTTTCTTT.

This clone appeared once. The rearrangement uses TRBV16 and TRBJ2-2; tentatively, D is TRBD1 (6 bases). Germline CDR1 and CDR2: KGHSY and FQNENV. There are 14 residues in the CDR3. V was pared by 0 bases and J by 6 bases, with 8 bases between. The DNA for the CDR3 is TGTGCCAGCAGCCAATCACAGGGCCCCGGGGAGCTGTTTTTT. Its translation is CASSQSQGPGELFF. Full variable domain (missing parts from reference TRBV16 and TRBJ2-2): GEEVAQTPKHLVRGEGQKAKLYCAPIKGHSYVFWYQQVLKNEFKFLISFQNENVFDETGMPKERFSAKCLPNSPCSLEIQATKLEDSAVYFCASSQSQGPGELFFGEGSRLTVL.

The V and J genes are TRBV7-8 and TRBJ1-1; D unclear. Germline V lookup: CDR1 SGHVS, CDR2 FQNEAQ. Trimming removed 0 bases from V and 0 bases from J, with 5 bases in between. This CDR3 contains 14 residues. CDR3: CASSLAPVNTEAFF. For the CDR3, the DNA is TGTGCCAGCAGCTTAGCCCCAGTGAACACTGAAGCTTTCTTT.

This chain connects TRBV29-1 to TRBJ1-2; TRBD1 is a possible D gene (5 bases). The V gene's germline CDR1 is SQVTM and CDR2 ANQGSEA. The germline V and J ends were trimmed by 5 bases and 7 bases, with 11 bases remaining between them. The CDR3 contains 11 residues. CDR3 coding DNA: TGCAGCGTTCGAGACGGGGGTGGCTACACCTTC. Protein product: CSVRDGGGYTF.

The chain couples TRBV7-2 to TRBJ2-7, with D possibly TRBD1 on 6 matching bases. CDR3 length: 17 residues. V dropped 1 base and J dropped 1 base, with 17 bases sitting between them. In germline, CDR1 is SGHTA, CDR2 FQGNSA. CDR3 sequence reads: CASSLVGTPSFSYEQYF. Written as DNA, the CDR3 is TGTGCCAGCAGCTTAGTAGGGACACCAAGTTTTTCCTACGAGCAGTACTTC.

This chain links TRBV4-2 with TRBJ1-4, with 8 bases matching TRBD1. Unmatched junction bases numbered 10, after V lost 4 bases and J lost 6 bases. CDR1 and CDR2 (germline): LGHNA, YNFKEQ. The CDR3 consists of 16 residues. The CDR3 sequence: CASSPLGQGGDEKLFF. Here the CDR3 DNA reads TGTGCCAGCAGCCCCCTTGGACAGGGAGGGGATGAAAAACTGTTTTTT.

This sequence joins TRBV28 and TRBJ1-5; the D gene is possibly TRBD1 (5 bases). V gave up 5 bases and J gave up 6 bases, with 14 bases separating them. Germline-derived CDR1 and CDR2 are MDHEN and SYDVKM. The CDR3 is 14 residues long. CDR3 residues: CASSLMQGIQPQHF. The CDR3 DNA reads TGTGCCAGCAGTCTGATGCAGGGAATTCAGCCCCAGCATTTT.

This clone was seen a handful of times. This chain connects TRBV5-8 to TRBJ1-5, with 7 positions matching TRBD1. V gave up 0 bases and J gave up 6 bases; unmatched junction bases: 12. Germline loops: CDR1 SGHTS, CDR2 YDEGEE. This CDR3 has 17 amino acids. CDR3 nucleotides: TGTGCCAGCAGCTTGGGACAGGGAAATGTTCGCTCTCAGCCCCAGCATTTT. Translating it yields CASSLGQGNVRSQPQHF.

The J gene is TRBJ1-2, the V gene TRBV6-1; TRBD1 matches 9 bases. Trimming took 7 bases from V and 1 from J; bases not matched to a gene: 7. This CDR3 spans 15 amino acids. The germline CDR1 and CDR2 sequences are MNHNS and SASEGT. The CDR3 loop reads CASTVDRGINYGYTF. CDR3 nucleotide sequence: TGTGCCAGCACCGTCGACAGGGGGATTAACTATGGCTACACCTTC.

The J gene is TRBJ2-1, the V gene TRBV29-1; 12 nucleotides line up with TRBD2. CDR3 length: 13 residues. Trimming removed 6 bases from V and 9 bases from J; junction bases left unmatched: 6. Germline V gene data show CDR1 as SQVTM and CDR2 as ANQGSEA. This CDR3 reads CSVTGTSGREQFF. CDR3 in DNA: TGCAGCGTAACCGGGACTAGCGGGCGTGAGCAGTTCTTC.

This chain's CDR3 is CASSVDIGGADTEAFF. CDR3 bases: TGTGCCAGCAGCGTAGACATAGGGGGGGCGGACACTGAAGCTTTCTTT. The chain uses TRBV9 and TRBJ1-1; maybe TRBD1 (6 bases). Trimming took off 0 bases at V and 3 bases at J, with 15 bases between the two ends. The germline V gene has CDR1 SGDLS and CDR2 YYNGEE. The CDR3 extends over 16 amino acids.

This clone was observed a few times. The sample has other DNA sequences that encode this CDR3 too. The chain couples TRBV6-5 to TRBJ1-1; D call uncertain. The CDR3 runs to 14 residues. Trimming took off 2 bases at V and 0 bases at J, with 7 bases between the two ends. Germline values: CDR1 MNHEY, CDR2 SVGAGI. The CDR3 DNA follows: TGTGCCAGCAGTTACGGAGGAGTGAACACTGAAGCTTTCTTT. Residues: CASSYGGVNTEAFF.

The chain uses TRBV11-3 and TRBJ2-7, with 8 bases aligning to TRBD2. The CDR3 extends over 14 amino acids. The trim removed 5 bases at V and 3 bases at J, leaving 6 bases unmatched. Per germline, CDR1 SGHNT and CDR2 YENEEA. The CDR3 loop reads CASSPPGRGYEQYF. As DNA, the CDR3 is TGTGCCAGCAGCCCCCCCGGGAGGGGCTACGAGCAGTACTTC.

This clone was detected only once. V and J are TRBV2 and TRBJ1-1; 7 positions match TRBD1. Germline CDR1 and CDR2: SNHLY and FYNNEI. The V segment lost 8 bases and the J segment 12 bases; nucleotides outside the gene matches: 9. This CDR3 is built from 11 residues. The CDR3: CASGGDRVPFF. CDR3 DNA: TGTGCCAGCGGAGGCGACAGGGTACCTTTCTTT.

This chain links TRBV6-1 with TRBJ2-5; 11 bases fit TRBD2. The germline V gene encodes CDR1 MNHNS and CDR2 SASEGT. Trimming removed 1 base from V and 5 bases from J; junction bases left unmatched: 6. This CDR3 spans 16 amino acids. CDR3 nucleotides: TGTGCCAGCAGTGAAGTATCTAGCGGGGGGAGGGAGACCCAGTACTTC. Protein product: CASSEVSSGGRETQYF.

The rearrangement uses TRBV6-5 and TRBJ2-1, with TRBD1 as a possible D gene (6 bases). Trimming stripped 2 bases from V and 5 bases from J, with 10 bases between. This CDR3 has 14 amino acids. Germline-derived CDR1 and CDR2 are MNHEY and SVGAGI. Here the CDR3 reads CASSYRRTDNEQFF. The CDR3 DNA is TGTGCCAGCAGTTACCGTCGGACAGACAATGAGCAGTTCTTC.

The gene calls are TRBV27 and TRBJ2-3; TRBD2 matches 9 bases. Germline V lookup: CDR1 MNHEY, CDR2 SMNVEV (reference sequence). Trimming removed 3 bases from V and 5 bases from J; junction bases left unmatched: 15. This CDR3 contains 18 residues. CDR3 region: CASSFSHPGLARGDTQYF. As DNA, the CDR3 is TGTGCCAGCAGTTTTTCCCATCCGGGACTAGCTAGAGGAGATACGCAGTATTTT.

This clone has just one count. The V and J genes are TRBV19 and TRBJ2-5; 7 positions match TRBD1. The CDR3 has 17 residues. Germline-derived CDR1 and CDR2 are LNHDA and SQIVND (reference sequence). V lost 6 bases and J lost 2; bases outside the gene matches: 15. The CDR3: CASRVSGNRGFQETQYF. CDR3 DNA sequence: TGTGCCAGTAGAGTTTCCGGGAACAGGGGATTTCAAGAGACCCAGTACTTC.

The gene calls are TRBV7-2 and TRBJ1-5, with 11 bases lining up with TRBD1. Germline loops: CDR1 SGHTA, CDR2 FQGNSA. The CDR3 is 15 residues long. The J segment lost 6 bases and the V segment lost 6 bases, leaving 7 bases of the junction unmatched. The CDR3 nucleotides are TGTGCCAGCAGTTCAGACGGGACAGGGGGTCAGCCCCAGCATTTT. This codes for CASSSDGTGGQPQHF.

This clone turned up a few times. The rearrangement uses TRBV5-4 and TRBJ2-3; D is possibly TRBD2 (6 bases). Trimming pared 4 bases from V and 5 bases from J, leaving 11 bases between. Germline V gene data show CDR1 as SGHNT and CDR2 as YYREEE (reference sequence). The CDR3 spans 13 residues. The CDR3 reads CASSLAYQDTQYF. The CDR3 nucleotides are TGTGCCAGCAGCCTAGCGTACCAAGATACGCAGTATTTT. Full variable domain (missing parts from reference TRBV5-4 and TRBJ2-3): ETGVTQSPTHLIKTRGQQVTLRCSSQSGHNTVSWYQQALGQGPQFIFQYYREEENGRGNFPPRFSGLQFPNYSSELNVNALELDDSALYLCASSLAYQDTQYFGPGTRLTVL.